This T cell receptor (beta chain) is drawn from a study of blood T cell repertoires in COVID-19. Study background: The United States, Italy and Spain supplied acute and convalescent COVID-19 samples.

As handled by the study authors: Nucleated cell number was recorded as an estimate derived from reference gene primer amplification. Clones were read by immunoSEQ multiplex PCR, and TCRdb kept only the in-frame ones, dropping some. The D gene and trimming were derived from the DNA, and the V and J assignments and clone size from that table. The sample contains some 50,000 clones, around 87% of which appear only once. The ends were cut back, 5 bases at V and 7 bases at J, with 15 bases in the middle. The CDR3 has 14 amino acids. Germline CDR1 and CDR2: SNHLY and FYNNEI. This receptor was identified in a man aged 45 to 65 with active COVID-19. The chain uses TRBV2 and TRBJ1-5; the D gene is possibly TRBD1 (6 bases). What was sequenced was peripheral blood. The CDR3 protein is CASSQEQGFQPQHF. DNA for the CDR3: TGTGCCAGCAGTCAAGAACAGGGTTTCCAGCCCCAGCATTTT.